This TCR beta chain was identified during a study of blood T cell repertoires in COVID-19. Study information: The cDNA or gDNA used as material had been derived from T cells, B-cell-depleted T cells, or PBMCs.

Repertoires were generated with immunoSEQ multiplex PCR, while TCRdb's copy carries only in-frame clones and drops some. Among about 150,000 clones listed, 75% to 80% were seen once. V lost 7 bases and J lost 4; bases outside the gene matches: 10. Germline values: CDR1 LNHDA, CDR2 SQIVND (reference sequence). This CDR3 spans 15 amino acids. The chain has TRBV19 and TRBJ1-5; 7 bases match TRBD1. Input material: peripheral blood. This receptor was identified in an elderly man with acute or convalescent COVID-19. CDR3 in DNA: TGTGCCAGTACCCGCCACGGGACAGAAAATCAGCCCCAGCATTTT. It specifies CASTRHGTENQPQHF.